These 23 T cell receptor beta chains originate from one sample sequenced in a study of metastatic and nonmetastatic thyroid tumors. TCRdb re-clonotyped the PCR reads through MiXCR. Among around 53,000 clones listed, around a sixth were seen once. Ahead of thyroid surgery, no patient had received treatment of any kind. Sequenced input: blood. All receptors derive from a female donor with papillary thyroid cancer or a benign thyroid nodule (not recorded which). Some clones in this sample may be carry-over from other donors' samples.

Concerning this clone: A much larger clone differs from this one at a single base, so this may be a read error. The V gene is TRBV19, the J gene TRBJ2-3, with D unclear. CDR3 length: 13 residues. CDR1 is LNHDA and CDR2 is SQIVND in the germline V gene (reference sequence). V dropped 5 bases and J dropped 2 bases, with 8 bases sitting between them. The CDR3 spells CASSVQVTDTQYF. The CDR3 nucleotides are TGTGCCAGTAGTGTTCAGGTCACAGATACGCAGTATTTT.

This clone was picked up a small number of times. A read error may produce the germline difference seen at one junction end. This sample includes further DNA sequences coding for the same CDR3. The V call is TRBV6-1, the J call TRBJ2-2; D might be TRBD2 (5 bases). The CDR3 covers 13 residues. Germline V gene data show CDR1 as MNHNS and CDR2 as SASEGT. As DNA, the CDR3 is TGTGCCAGCAGTGACGGTGGAACCGGGGAGCTGTTCTTT. It specifies CASSDGGTGELFF.

At least ten counts were recorded for this clone. The chain is built from TRBV27 and TRBJ2-5, with TRBD1 matching over 7 bases. Germline CDR1 reads MNHEY; CDR2 reads SMNVEV (reference sequence). CDR3 length: 15 amino acids. The V segment lost 6 bases and the J segment 5 bases; nucleotides outside the gene matches: 12. The CDR3 protein is CASRILGGPWETQYF. CDR3 DNA: TGTGCCAGCAGAATCCTAGGGGGCCCGTGGGAGACCCAGTACTTC.

Many counts were recorded for this clone. The chain employs TRBV11-2 and TRBJ1-1, with TRBD1 identical over 11 bases. The CDR3 contains 16 residues. From germline, CDR1 is SGHAT and CDR2 FQNNGV. V trimming: 5 bases; J trimming: 3 bases; junction bases outside the gene matches: 8. The CDR3 nucleotides read TGTGCCAGCAGCCAATGGACAGGGGGCGCTTACACTGAAGCTTTCTTT. Its protein product is CASSQWTGGAYTEAFF.

This clone came up many times. The genes are TRBV5-6 and TRBJ1-3, with D unresolved. This CDR3 is built from 12 residues. CDR1 SGHDT and CDR2 YYEEEE come from the germline V gene. Trimming left V 4 bases short and J 4 bases short, with 6 bases between. The CDR3 loop reads CASSPDGNTIYF. CDR3 coding DNA: TGTGCCAGCAGCCCAGACGGAAACACCATATATTTT.

This clone showed up many times. The chain carries TRBV11-1 and TRBJ2-3; 7 positions match TRBD2. From germline, CDR1 is SGHAT and CDR2 FQDESV (reference sequence). The trim removed 4 bases at V and 0 bases at J, leaving 10 bases unmatched. This CDR3 comprises 17 residues. The chain's CDR3 is CASSSWGSGPSTDTQYF. The CDR3 DNA sequence: TGTGCCAGCAGCTCCTGGGGTAGCGGGCCTAGCACAGATACGCAGTATTTT.

The rearrangement links TRBV20-1 to TRBJ1-4; D is unclear. V dropped 3 bases and J dropped 1 base, with 12 bases sitting between them. This CDR3 spans 15 amino acids. Germline V CDR1 and CDR2: DFQATT, SNEGSKA (reference sequence). DNA of the CDR3: TGCAGTGCTAGCGGGGTTGGGCGAACTAATGAAAAACTGTTTTTT. It codes for CSASGVGRTNEKLFF.

There are many counts of this clone. The chain couples TRBV28 to TRBJ2-3; D is perhaps TRBD1 or TRBD2 (5 bases each). Deletions cut 3 bases from V and 1 base from J, with 14 bases between. The CDR3 consists of 16 residues. CDR1 and CDR2 (germline): MDHEN, SYDVKM. The CDR3 reads CASSFMGPRGTDTQYF. In nucleotides, the CDR3 is TGTGCCAGCAGTTTCATGGGACCTAGGGGCACAGATACGCAGTATTTT.

A remark on this clone: The junction departs from the called germline gene at one end, perhaps through a read error. The genes are TRBV7-8 and TRBJ1-6; 7 bases are shared with TRBD1. Germline CDR1 reads SGHVS; CDR2 reads FQNEAQ. The CDR3 contains 14 residues. The CDR3 coding sequence is TGTGCCAGCAGACCCGGGACAGCTAATTCACCCATCCACTTT. Protein sequence: CASRPGTANSPIHF. The full variable domain, its missing parts supplied by reference TRBV7-8 and TRBJ1-6, is GAGVSQSPRYKVAKRGQDVALRCDPISGHVSLFWYQQALGQGPEFLTYFQNEAQLDKSGLPSDRFFAERPEGSVSTLKIQRTQQEDSAVYLCASRPGTANSPIHFGNGTRLTVT.

This clone was observed at least ten times. The chain combines TRBV20-1 with TRBJ2-5, with D possibly being TRBD2 (5 bases). Germline CDR1 and CDR2: DFQATT and SNEGSKA (reference sequence). V shed 1 base and J shed 1 base, with 16 bases lying between them. The CDR3 contains 16 residues. CDR3 nucleotide sequence: TGCAGTGCTAGAGGGGAGTCGGCAGCCACCCAAGAGACCCAGTACTTC. This translates into CSARGESAATQETQYF.

In its sample, this clone was seen many times. This rearrangement joins TRBV6-1 to TRBJ2-1; 9 bases align to TRBD2. Germline lookup yields CDR1 MNHNS and CDR2 SASEGT. The CDR3 has 15 amino acids. Trimming cost V 10 bases and J 10 bases; bases outside gene matches: 17. The CDR3 spells CATSPTSGYNREQFF. The CDR3, as DNA: TGTGCCACCTCGCCGACTAGCGGATATAACAGGGAGCAGTTCTTC.

This clone came up many times. V is TRBV6-1 and J is TRBJ2-1; D is perhaps TRBD2 (5 bases). The CDR3 totals 15 residues. V lost 5 bases and J 5 bases, leaving 16 bases between the germline ends. Germline CDR1 MNHNS, CDR2 SASEGT. The CDR3 here is CASSRLRDLNNEQFF. The CDR3 region has the DNA TGTGCCAGCAGTCGACTAAGGGATTTAAACAATGAGCAGTTCTTC.

This clone has ten or more counts. The CDR3 sequence: CASSQSIGPPEQYF. DNA of the CDR3: TGTGCCAGCAGCCAATCCATCGGACCCCCCGAGCAGTACTTC. V usage is TRBV3-1 and J usage is TRBJ2-7; D is unresolved. CDR1 LGHDT and CDR2 YNNKEL come from the germline V gene (reference sequence). The CDR3 has 14 amino acids. Trimming removed 2 bases at V and 6 bases at J, with 14 bases between.

The gene calls are TRBV7-3 and TRBJ1-1; D ambiguous. V lost 10 bases and J 1 base, leaving 13 bases between the germline ends. The CDR3 runs to 13 residues. Germline V gene data show CDR1 as SGHTA and CDR2 as FQGTGA. CDR3 residues: CANIPQWNTEAFF. For the CDR3, the DNA is TGTGCCAACATCCCCCAGTGGAACACTGAAGCTTTCTTT.

The table lists this clone with many counts. CDR3 sequence: CASSSSARYNEQFF. In DNA, the CDR3 is TGTGCCAGCAGCTCCTCCGCTCGGTACAATGAGCAGTTCTTC. V and J are TRBV28 and TRBJ2-1; D unclear. Trimming took off 6 bases at V and 4 bases at J, with 13 bases between the two ends. CDR3 length: 14 amino acids. Germline CDR1 and CDR2: MDHEN and SYDVKM.

This clone has just a few counts. The junction departs from the called germline gene at one end, perhaps through a read error. This chain joins TRBV28 and TRBJ2-5; TRBD1 or TRBD2 may be the D gene (5 bases each). Germline values: CDR1 MDHEN, CDR2 SYDVKM. This CDR3 comprises 16 residues. CDR3 DNA: TGTGCCAGCAGTCTACCCGACGGGGCAGGGTCAGAGACCCAGTGCTTC. Protein sequence: CASSLPDGAGSETQCF.

This clone was detected ten times or more. This may arise from a read error, as a much more abundant clone is one base away. This sequence joins TRBV20-1 and TRBJ2-1; 7 bases are shared with TRBD2. CDR1 and CDR2 (germline): DFQATT, SNEGSKA (reference sequence). V lost 8 bases to trimming and J lost 9 bases; unmatched junction nucleotides: 13. The CDR3 is 13 residues long. Written as DNA, the CDR3 is TGCAGTCCTGTGAGGGAGGGCCCCGGTGAGCAGTTCTTC. Encoded protein: CSPVREGPGEQFF.

This clone came up a few times. The rearrangement joins TRBV27 to TRBJ2-7, with D unclear. Per the germline V gene, CDR1 is MNHEY and CDR2 is SMNVEV (reference sequence). CDR3 length: 15 residues. V gave up 5 bases and J gave up 2 bases, with 16 bases separating them. DNA of the CDR3: TGTGCCAGCAGTCCTGCAGTATCCGGTCCCTACGAGCAGTACTTC. It is translated as CASSPAVSGPYEQYF.

The chain recombines TRBV5-1 with TRBJ1-1, with D uncertain. CDR1 SGHRS and CDR2 YFSETQ come from the germline V gene. V was clipped by 5 bases and J by 0 bases, with 14 bases between them. This CDR3 spans 15 amino acids. Here the CDR3 reads CASSRGSRMNTEAFF. CDR3 DNA: TGCGCCAGCAGTCGCGGTTCCAGGATGAACACTGAAGCTTTCTTT.

In this sample, this clone turned up many times. CDR3 region: CASSRGLAVTDTQYF. In DNA, the CDR3 is TGTGCCAGCAGCCGGGGACTAGCGGTCACAGATACGCAGTATTTT. This chain links TRBV12-3 or TRBV12-4 with TRBJ2-3; 11 bases map to TRBD2. Losses at the gene ends were 6 bases for V and 2 bases for J; bases not matched to a gene: 4. This CDR3 has 15 residues.

This clone was counted between two and nine times. This rearrangement joins TRBV12-3 or TRBV12-4 to TRBJ1-5; D perhaps matches TRBD1 (5 bases). This CDR3 has 14 residues. V shed 5 bases and J shed 7 bases, with 15 bases lying between them. CDR3 protein: CASSQQVWHQPQHF. CDR3 in DNA: TGTGCCAGCAGTCAACAGGTGTGGCACCAGCCCCAGCATTTT.

The chain couples TRBV19 to TRBJ1-2, with D perhaps matching TRBD1 (6 bases). Germline values: CDR1 LNHDA, CDR2 SQIVND (reference sequence). Trimming cost V 1 base and J 5 bases, with 17 bases left between them. This CDR3 has 16 amino acids. The CDR3 loop reads CASSIVYGGAGYGYTF. CDR3 bases: TGTGCCAGTAGTATAGTATACGGGGGCGCAGGGTATGGCTACACCTTC.

This rearrangement joins TRBV28 to TRBJ2-7; TRBD1 might be the D (5 bases). Germline V gene sequence: CDR1 MDHEN, CDR2 SYDVKM. The CDR3 consists of 16 residues. Trimming cost V 7 bases and J 3 bases, with 22 bases left between them. This chain's CDR3 is CASIFILAGLSYEQYF. Here the CDR3 DNA reads TGTGCCAGCATTTTCATTCTGGCAGGGCTTAGCTACGAGCAGTACTTC.